Following are 9 T cell receptor beta chains from one sample sequenced in a study of blood T cells in healthy people across ages. Alongside a J-beta primer mix, a sample-barcoded 5' primer served in a second PCR lasting about 7 to 12 cycles. In TCRdb, the 5' RACE reads were re-called with MiXCR into one record per CDR3 protein. This repertoire shows roughly 1,700,000 distinct CDR3 sequences, roughly 30% found once; its top ten account for 7% to 9%. The sample consisted of blood. The receptors stem from a woman in her 30s in good health.

The chain couples TRBV28 to TRBJ1-2, with a weak D call TRBD1 (5 bases). The CDR3 extends over 15 amino acids. V was shortened by 2 bases and J by 4 bases, with 14 bases between the two germline ends. Per the germline V gene, CDR1 is MDHEN and CDR2 is SYDVKM. CDR3 sequence (DNA): TGTGCCAGCAGTTTAGTTCTCCGGGGCTTCTATGGCTACACCTTC. It translates to CASSLVLRGFYGYTF.

J is TRBJ2-5 and V is TRBV5-1; 7 bases are shared with TRBD1. J lost 1 base, V lost 10 bases, and 13 bases had no gene match. Looked up from germline, CDR1 is SGHRS and CDR2 is YFSETQ. The CDR3 is 15 amino acids. CDR3 sequence: CASSTGIALQETQYF. As DNA, the CDR3 is TGCGCCTCGTCGACAGGGATTGCCCTCCAAGAGACCCAGTACTTC.

Regarding this clonotype: This may arise from a read error, as a much more abundant clone is one base away. CDR3 loop: CTSSRTGFTEQYF. In DNA, the CDR3 is TGTACCAGCAGTCGGACAGGGTTCACCGAGCAGTACTTC. This sequence joins TRBV6-5 and TRBJ2-7, with 8 positions matching TRBD1. There are 13 residues in the CDR3. In germline, CDR1 is MNHEY, CDR2 SVGAGI.

The chain couples TRBV20-1 to TRBJ1-2, with unresolved D. There are 13 residues in the CDR3. V was cut by 5 bases and J by 4 bases, with 14 bases left in between. Germline CDR1 reads DFQATT; CDR2 reads SNEGSKA (reference sequence). The CDR3 coding sequence is TGCAGTGCTTTGTACCAGCCGCTCTATGGCTACACCTTC. This codes for CSALYQPLYGYTF.

This clonotype was detected only a few times. The rearrangement links TRBV10-3 to TRBJ2-3; TRBD1 might be the D (6 bases). Trimming took off 4 bases at V and 5 bases at J, with 13 bases between the two ends. Germline V lookup: CDR1 ENHRY, CDR2 SYGVKD. This CDR3 has 14 amino acids. CDR3 amino acids: CAISGYRDLDTQYF. Here the CDR3 DNA reads TGTGCCATCAGTGGATACAGGGATTTAGATACGCAGTATTTT.

V and J are TRBV10-3 and TRBJ2-6, with a tentative D call TRBD1 (5 bases). Trimming left V 4 bases short and J 0 bases short, with 19 bases between. The CDR3 consists of 19 residues. CDR1 ENHRY and CDR2 SYGVKD come from the germline V gene. CDR3 nucleotide sequence: TGTGCCATCAGTGCGCTGAGGCGAGACAGTTCCTCTGGGGCCAACGTCCTGACTTTC. Its translation is CAISALRRDSSSGANVLTF.

This clonotype was seen a few times. The J gene is TRBJ2-1, the V gene TRBV2, with D possibly TRBD2 on 6 matching bases. The CDR3 extends over 14 amino acids. The germline V gene has CDR1 SNHLY and CDR2 FYNNEI. V was trimmed by 8 bases and J by 7 bases, leaving 18 bases between them. The CDR3 DNA reads as TGTGCCAGCCGGGACTCGGGCTTAGGGAATGAGCAGTTCTTC. Its translation is CASRDSGLGNEQFF.

This chain joins TRBV2 and TRBJ2-1; 10 bases map to TRBD2. With 8 bases clipped from V and 4 bases from J, the junction kept 11 bases outside the gene matches. Per the germline V gene, CDR1 is SNHLY and CDR2 is FYNNEI. The CDR3 has 16 residues. This CDR3 reads CASRRLAGGNYNEQFF. The CDR3 bases are TGTGCCAGCCGGAGATTAGCGGGAGGAAATTACAATGAGCAGTTCTTC.

J is TRBJ2-1 and V is TRBV29-1, with 8 positions matching TRBD1. From germline, CDR1 is SQVTM and CDR2 ANQGSEA. J gave up 2 bases and V 7 bases, and 7 bases lay outside the gene matches. There are 14 residues in the CDR3. Written as DNA, the CDR3 is TGCAGCGCTATTAAGGGACAGGCCTACAATGAGCAGTTCTTC. Amino acid sequence: CSAIKGQAYNEQFF.